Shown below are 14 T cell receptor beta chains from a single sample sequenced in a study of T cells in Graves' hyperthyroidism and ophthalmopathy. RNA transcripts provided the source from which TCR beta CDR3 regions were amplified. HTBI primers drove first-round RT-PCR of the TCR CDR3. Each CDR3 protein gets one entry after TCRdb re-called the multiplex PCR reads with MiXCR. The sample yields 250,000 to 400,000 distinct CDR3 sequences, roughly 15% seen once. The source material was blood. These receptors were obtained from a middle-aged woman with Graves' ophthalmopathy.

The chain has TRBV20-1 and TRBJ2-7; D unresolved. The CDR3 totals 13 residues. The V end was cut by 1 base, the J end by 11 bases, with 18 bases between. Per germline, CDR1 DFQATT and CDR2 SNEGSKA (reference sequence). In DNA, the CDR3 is TGCAGTGCTAGAGTGTCGGGCTCGGGCGCTAAGTACTTC. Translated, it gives CSARVSGSGAKYF.

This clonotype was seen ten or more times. CDR3 nucleotides: TGTGCCAGCGGGGGATTGTATGGCTACACCTTC. Translated, it gives CASGGLYGYTF. The chain has TRBV7-9 and TRBJ1-2; possible D gene TRBD1, 5 bases. The V end lost 8 bases, the J end lost 5 bases, and 9 bases lay between the germline ends. CDR3 length equals 11 residues. Germline V gene sequence: CDR1 SEHNR, CDR2 FQNEAQ (reference sequence).

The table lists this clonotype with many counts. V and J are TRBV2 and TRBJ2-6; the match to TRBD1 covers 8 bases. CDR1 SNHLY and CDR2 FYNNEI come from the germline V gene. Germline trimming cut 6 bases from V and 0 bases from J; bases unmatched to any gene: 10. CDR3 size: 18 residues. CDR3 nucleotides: TGTGCCAGCAGGAAGGACAGGGAACGGAGCTCTGGGGCCAACGTCCTGACTTTC. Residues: CASRKDRERSSGANVLTF. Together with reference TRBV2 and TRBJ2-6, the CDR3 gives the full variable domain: EPEVTQTPSHQVTQMGQEVILRCVPISNHLYFYWYRQILGQKVEFLVSFYNNEISEKSEIFDDQFSVERPDGSNFTLKIRSTKLEDSAMYFCASRKDRERSSGANVLTFGAGSRLTVL.

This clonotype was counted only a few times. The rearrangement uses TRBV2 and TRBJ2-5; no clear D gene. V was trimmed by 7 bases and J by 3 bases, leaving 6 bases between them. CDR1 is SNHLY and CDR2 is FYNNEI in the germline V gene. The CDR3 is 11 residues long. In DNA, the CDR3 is TGTGCCAGCATGGCGGAAGAGACCCAGTACTTC. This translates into CASMAEETQYF. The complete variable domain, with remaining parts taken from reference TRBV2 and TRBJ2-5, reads EPEVTQTPSHQVTQMGQEVILRCVPISNHLYFYWYRQILGQKVEFLVSFYNNEISEKSEIFDDQFSVERPDGSNFTLKIRSTKLEDSAMYFCASMAEETQYFGPGTRLLVL.

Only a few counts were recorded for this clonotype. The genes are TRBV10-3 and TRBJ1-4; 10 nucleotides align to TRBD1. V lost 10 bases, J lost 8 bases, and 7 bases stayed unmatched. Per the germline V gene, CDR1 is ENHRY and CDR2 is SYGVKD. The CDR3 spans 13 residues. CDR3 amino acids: CASTGTGEEKLFF. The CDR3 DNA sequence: TGTGCCAGTACCGGGACAGGGGAGGAAAAACTGTTTTTT.

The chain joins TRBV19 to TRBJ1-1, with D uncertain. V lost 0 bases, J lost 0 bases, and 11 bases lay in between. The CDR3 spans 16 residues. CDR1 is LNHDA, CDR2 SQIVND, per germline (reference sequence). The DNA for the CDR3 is TGTGCCAGTAGTATAGATACGAGGGTCGTGAACACTGAAGCTTTCTTT. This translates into CASSIDTRVVNTEAFF.

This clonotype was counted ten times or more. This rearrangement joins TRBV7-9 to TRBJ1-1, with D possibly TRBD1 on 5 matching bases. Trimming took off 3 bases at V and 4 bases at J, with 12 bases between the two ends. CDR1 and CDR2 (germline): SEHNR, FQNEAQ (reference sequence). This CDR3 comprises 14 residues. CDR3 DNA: TGTGCCAGCAGCTTGGGGGGAGGATCCACTGAAGCTTTCTTT. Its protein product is CASSLGGGSTEAFF.

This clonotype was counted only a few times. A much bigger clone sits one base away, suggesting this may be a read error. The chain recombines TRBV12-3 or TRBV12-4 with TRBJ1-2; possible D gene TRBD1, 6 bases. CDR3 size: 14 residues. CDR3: CASSLIGRGYGDTF. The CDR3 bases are TGTGCCAGCAGTTTGATTGGCAGGGGCTATGGCGACACCTTC.

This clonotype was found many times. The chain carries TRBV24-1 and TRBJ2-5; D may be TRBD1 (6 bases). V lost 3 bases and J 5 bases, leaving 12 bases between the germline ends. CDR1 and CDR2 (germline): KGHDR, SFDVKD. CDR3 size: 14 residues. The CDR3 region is CATSDPGVSETQYF. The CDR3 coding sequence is TGTGCCACCAGTGATCCAGGGGTGTCGGAGACCCAGTACTTC.

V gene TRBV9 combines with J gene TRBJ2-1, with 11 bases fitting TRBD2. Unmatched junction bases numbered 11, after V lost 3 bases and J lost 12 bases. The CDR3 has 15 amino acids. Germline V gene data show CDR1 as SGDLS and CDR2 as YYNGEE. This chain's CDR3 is CASSGSGTSGVAQFF. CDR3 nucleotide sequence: TGTGCCAGCAGCGGATCCGGGACTAGCGGAGTTGCGCAGTTCTTC.

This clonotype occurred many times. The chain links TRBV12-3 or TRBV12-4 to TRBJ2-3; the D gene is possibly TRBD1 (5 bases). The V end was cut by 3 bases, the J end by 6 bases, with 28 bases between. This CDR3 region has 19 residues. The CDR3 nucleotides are TGTGCCAGCAGTTTCGTTAAAGACCAGGGTTTGTGGCTTTTGGATACGCAGTATTTT. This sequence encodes CASSFVKDQGLWLLDTQYF.

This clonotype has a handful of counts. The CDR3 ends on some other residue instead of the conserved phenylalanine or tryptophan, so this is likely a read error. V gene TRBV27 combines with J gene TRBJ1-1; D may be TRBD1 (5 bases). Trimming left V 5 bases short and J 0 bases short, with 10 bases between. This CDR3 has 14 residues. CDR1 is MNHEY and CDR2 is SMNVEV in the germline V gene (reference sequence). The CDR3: CASSTEGVNTEAFL. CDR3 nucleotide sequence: TGTGCCAGCAGTACCGAAGGGGTGAACACTGAAGCTTTCCTT.

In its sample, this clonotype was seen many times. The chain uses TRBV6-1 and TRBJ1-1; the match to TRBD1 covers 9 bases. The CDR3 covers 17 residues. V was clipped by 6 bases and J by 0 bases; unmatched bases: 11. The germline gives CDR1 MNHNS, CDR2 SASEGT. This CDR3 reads CASSKQGAMGLNTEAFF. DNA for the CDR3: TGTGCCAGCAGCAAACAGGGGGCCATGGGCCTGAACACTGAAGCTTTCTTT.

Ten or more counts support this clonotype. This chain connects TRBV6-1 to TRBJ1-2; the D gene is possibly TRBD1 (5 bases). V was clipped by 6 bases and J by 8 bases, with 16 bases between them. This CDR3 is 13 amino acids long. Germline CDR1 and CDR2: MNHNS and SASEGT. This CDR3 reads CASSSGAPGGYTF. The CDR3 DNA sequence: TGTGCCAGCAGCTCCGGGGCCCCGGGCGGCTACACCTTC.